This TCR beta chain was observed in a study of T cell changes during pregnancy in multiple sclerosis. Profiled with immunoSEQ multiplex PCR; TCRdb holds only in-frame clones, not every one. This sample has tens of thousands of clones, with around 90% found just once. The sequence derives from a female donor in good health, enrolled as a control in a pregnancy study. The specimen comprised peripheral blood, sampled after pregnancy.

The CDR3: CATWDSNNYGYTF. The CDR3 nucleotides are TGTGCCACCTGGGACAGTAATAACTATGGCTACACCTTC. J is TRBJ1-2 and V is TRBV28; 7 nucleotides line up with TRBD1. The CDR3 loop spans 13 amino acids. The V segment lost 10 bases and the J segment 1 base; nucleotides outside the gene matches: 6. CDR1 MDHEN and CDR2 SYDVKM come from the germline V gene.